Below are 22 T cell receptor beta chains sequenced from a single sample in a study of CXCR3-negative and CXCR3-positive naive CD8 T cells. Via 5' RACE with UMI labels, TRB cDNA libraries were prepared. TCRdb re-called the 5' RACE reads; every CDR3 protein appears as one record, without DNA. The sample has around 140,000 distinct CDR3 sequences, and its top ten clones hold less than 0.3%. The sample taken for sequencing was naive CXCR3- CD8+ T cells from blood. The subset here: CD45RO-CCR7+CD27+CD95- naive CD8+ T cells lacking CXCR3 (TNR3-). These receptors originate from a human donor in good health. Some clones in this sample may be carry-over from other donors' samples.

The CDR3 region is CASSIALRDEQFF. The V gene is TRBV19, the J gene TRBJ2-1. CDR3 length: 13 amino acids. Germline V lookup: CDR1 LNHDA, CDR2 SQIVND (reference sequence).

The CDR3 region is CAISEIEKQTGEQFF. This rearrangement joins TRBV10-3 to TRBJ2-1. The germline CDR1 and CDR2 sequences are ENHRY and SYGVKD. There are 15 residues in the CDR3.

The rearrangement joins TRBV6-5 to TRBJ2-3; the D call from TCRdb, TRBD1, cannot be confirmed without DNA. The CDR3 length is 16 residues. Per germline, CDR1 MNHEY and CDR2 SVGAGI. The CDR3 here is CASSPGYSPSTDTQYF.

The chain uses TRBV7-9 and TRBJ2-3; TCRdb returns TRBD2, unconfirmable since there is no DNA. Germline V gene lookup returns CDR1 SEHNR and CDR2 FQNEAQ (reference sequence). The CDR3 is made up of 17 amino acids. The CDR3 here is CASSSLRAQTSTDTQYF.

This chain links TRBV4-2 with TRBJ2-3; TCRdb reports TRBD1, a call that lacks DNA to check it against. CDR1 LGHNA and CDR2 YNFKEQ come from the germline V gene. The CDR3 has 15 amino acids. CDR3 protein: CASSQVQGGTDTQYF.

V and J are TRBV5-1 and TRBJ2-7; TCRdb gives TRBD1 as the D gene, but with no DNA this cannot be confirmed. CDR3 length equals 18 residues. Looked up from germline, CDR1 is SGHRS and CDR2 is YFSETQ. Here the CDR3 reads CASSGKGGEKFLDYEQYF.

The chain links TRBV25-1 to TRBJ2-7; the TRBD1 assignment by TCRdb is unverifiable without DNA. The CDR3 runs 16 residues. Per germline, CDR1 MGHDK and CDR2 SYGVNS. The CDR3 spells CASSAGGQEFTRRQYF.

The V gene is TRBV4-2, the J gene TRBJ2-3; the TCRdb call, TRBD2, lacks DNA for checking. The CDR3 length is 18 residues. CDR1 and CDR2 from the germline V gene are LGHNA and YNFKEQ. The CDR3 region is CASSQEIVASGGTDTQYF.

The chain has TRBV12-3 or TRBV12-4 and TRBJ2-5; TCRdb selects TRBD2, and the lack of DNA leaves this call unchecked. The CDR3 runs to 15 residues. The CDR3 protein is CASSFSSGGPETQYF.

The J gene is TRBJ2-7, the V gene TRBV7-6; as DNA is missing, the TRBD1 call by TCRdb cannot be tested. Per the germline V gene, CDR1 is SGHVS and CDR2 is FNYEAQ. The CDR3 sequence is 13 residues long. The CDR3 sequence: CASRDRVSYEQYF.

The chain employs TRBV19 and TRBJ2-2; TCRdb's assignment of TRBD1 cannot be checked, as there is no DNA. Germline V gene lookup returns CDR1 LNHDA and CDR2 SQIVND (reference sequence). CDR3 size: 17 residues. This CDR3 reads CASSIQGPGVGTGELFF.

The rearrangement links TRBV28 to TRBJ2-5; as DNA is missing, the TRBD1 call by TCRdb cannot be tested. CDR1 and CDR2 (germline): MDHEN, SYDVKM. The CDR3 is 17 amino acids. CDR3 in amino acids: CASSLGVGDRKRETQYF.

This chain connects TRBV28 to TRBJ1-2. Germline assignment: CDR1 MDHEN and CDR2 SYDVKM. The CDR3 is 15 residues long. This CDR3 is CASSLQGRTNYGYTF.

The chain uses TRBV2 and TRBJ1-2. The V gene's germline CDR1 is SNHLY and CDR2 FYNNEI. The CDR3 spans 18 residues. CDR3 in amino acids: CASSERWEGQRSNYGYTF.

The CDR3 here is CASSVTQLAASYNEQFF. This chain connects TRBV6-6 to TRBJ2-1; TCRdb gives TRBD2 as the D gene, but with no DNA this cannot be confirmed. The V gene's germline CDR1 is MNHNY and CDR2 SVGAGI (reference sequence). The CDR3 runs 17 residues.

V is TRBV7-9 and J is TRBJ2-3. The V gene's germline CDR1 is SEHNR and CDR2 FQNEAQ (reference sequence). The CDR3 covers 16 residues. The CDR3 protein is CASSLAGDRGTDTQYF.

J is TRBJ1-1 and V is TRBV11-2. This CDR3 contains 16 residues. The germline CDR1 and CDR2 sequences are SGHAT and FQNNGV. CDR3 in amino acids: CASSRPVGGPGTEAFF.

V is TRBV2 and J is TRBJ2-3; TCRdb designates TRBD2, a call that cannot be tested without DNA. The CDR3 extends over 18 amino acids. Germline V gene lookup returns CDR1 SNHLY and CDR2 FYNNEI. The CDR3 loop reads CASSENLVAGFSTDTQYF. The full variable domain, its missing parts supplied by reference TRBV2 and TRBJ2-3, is EPEVTQTPSHQVTQMGQEVILRCVPISNHLYFYWYRQILGQKVEFLVSFYNNEISEKSEIFDDQFSVERPDGSNFTLKIRSTKLEDSAMYFCASSENLVAGFSTDTQYFGPGTRLTVL.

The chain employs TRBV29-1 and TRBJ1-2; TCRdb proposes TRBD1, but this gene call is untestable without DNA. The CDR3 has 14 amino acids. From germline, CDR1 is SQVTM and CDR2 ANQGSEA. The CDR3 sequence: CSVEGTVLYDGYTF. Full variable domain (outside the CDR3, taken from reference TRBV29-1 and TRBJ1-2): SAVISQKPSRDICQRGTSLTIQCQVDSQVTMMFWYRQQPGQSLTLIATANQGSEATYESGFVIDKFPISRPNLTFSTLTVSNMSPEDSSIYLCSVEGTVLYDGYTFGSGTRLTVV.

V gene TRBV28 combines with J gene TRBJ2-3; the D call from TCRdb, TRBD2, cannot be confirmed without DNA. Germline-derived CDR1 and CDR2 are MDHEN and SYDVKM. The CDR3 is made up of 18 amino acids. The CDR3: CASSPGTSGGAEADTQYF.

This CDR3 is CASSADVEAGDTDTQYF. The V and J genes are TRBV21-1 and TRBJ2-3. TRBV21-1 is classified as a pseudogene. The CDR3 runs 17 residues.

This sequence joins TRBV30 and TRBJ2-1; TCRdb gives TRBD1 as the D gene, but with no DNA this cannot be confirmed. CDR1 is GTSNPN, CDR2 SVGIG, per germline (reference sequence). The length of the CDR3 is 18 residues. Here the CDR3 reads CAWRSGTPVGRSYNEQFF.